This T cell receptor (beta chain) was profiled in a study of blood T cell repertoires in COVID-19. TCRdb's copy holds only in-frame clones and misses some; the assay was immunoSEQ multiplex PCR. The sample records 150,000 or so clones, around 85% being singletons. The TCR comes from a woman in her fifties or sixties with COVID-19, enrolled during active disease. Input material: peripheral blood.

CDR3 DNA sequence: TGTGCCAGCAGCCCCAGCACTAGCGGGGGTTCCTCCGGGGAGCTGTTTTTT. Its translation is CASSPSTSGGSSGELFF. V gene TRBV7-6 combines with J gene TRBJ2-2; the match to TRBD2 covers 11 bases. This CDR3 region has 17 residues. Looked up from germline, CDR1 is SGHVS and CDR2 is FNYEAQ. The J segment lost 6 bases and the V segment lost 5 bases, leaving 11 bases of the junction unmatched.